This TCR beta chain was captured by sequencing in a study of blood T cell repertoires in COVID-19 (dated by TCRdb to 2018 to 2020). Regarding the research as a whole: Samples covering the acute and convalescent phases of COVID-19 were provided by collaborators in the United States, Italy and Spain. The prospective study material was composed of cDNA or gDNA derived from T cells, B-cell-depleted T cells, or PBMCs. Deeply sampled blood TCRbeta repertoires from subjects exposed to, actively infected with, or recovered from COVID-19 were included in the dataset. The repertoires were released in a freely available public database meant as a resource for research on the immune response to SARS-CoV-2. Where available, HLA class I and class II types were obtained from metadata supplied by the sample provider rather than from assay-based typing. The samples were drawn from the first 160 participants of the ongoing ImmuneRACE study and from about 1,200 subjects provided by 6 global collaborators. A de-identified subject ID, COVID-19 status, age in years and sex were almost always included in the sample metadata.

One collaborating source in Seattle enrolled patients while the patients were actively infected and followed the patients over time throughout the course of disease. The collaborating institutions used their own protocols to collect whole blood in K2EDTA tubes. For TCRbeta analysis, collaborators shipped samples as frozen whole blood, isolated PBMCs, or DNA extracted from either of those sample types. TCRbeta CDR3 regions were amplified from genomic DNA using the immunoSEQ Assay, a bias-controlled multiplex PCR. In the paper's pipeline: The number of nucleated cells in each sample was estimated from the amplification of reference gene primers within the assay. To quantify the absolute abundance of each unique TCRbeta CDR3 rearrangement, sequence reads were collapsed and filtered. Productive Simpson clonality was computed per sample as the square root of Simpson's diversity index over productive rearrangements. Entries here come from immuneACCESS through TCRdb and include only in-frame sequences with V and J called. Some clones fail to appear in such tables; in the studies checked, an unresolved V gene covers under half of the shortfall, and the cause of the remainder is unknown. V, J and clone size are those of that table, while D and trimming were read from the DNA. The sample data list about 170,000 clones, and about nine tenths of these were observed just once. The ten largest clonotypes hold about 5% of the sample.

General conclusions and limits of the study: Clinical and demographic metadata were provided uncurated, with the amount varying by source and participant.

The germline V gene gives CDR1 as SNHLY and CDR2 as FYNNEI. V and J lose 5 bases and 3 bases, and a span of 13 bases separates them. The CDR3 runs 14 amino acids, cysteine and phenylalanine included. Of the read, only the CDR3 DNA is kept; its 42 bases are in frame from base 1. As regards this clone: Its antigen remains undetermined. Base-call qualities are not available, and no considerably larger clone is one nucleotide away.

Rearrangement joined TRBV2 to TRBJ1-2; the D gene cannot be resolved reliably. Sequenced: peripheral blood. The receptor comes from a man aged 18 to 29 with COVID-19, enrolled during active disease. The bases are TGTGCCAGCAGTCGGAATAGCATGGACTATGGCTACACCTTC. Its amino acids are CASSRNSMDYGYTF.